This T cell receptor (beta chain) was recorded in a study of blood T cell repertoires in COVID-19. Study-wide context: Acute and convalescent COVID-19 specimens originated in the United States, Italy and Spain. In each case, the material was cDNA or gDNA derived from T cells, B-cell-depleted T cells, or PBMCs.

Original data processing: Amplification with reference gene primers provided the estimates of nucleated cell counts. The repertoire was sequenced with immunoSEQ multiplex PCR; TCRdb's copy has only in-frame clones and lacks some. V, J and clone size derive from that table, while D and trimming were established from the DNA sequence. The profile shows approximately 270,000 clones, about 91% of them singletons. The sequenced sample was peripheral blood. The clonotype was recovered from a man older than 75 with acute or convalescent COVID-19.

The CDR3 loop reads CASSPRQGWSEQYF. In DNA, the CDR3 is TGTGCCAGCAGCCCGAGACAGGGTTGGAGCGAGCAGTACTTC. The chain carries TRBV7-2 and TRBJ2-7; TRBD1 aligns across 7 bases. The junction had 10 bases not matched to a gene; V was cut back by 5 bases and J by 6 bases. The CDR3 loop spans 14 amino acids. Germline V lookup: CDR1 SGHTA, CDR2 FQGNSA. Using reference TRBV7-2 and TRBJ2-7 for the parts outside the CDR3, the full variable domain is GAGVSQSPSNKVTEKGKDVELRCDPISGHTALYWYRQSLGQGLEFLIYFQGNSAPDKSGLPSDRFSAERTGGSVSTLTIQRTQQEDSAVYLCASSPRQGWSEQYFGPGTRLTVT.